The 8 T cell receptor beta chains given below trace back to one sample, sequenced in a study of blood T cell repertoires in COVID-19. Produced via immunoSEQ multiplex PCR; TCRdb's table is partial and in-frame only. The table has 350,000 to 400,000 clones, around 89% seen once. Source material: peripheral blood. The receptors stem from a young man with active or convalescent COVID-19.

The chain carries TRBV7-6 and TRBJ2-5, with D possibly TRBD2 on 7 matching bases. Germline CDR1 SGHVS, CDR2 FNYEAQ. V lost 0 bases, J lost 4 bases, and 18 bases lay in between. The CDR3 sequence is 17 residues long. This CDR3 reads CASSLARGAGAVETQYF. As DNA, the CDR3 is TGTGCCAGCAGCTTAGCCCGGGGGGCGGGAGCAGTAGAGACCCAGTACTTC.

This clone showed up just a few times. The chain combines TRBV27 with TRBJ2-1; 14 positions agree with TRBD2. Germline CDR1 and CDR2: MNHEY and SMNVEV (reference sequence). The junction had 14 bases not matched to a gene; V was cut back by 7 bases and J by 3 bases. CDR3 length equals 19 residues. CDR3 sequence (DNA): TGTGCCAGCACCCAAGGACTAGCGGGGGGACGCCCATTCTACAATGAGCAGTTCTTC. This sequence encodes CASTQGLAGGRPFYNEQFF.

This rearrangement joins TRBV10-3 to TRBJ1-1; D unclear. Germline assignment: CDR1 ENHRY and CDR2 SYGVKD. The CDR3 contains 13 residues. Trimming took 1 base from V and 4 from J, leaving 7 bases between them. CDR3 nucleotide sequence: TGTGCCATCAGTGAGTTGGCAAGCACTGAAGCTTTCTTT. Protein sequence: CAISELASTEAFF.

Here the CDR3 reads CASSQGGGRGFYNEQFF. The CDR3 DNA sequence: TGTGCCAGCAGCCAAGGAGGCGGGAGGGGTTTCTACAATGAGCAGTTCTTC. The chain couples TRBV4-2 to TRBJ2-1, with 9 bases lining up with TRBD2. CDR3 length: 17 residues. Germline V gene lookup returns CDR1 LGHNA and CDR2 YNFKEQ. The ends lost 1 base at V and 3 bases at J; junction bases unmatched: 7.

This rearrangement joins TRBV4-1 to TRBJ2-3; 12 positions match TRBD2. V lost 7 bases, J lost 2 bases, and 13 bases stayed unmatched. The CDR3 is 18 amino acids. CDR1 MGHRA and CDR2 YSYEKL come from the germline V gene. CDR3 sequence: CASKPGLAGPKNTDTQYF. The CDR3 DNA sequence: TGCGCCAGCAAACCGGGACTAGCGGGCCCTAAAAACACAGATACGCAGTATTTT.

The J gene is TRBJ1-1, the V gene TRBV7-8, with 8 bases lining up with TRBD1. Trimming took 4 bases from V and 1 from J; bases not matched to a gene: 5. CDR3 size: 15 residues. The germline CDR1 and CDR2 sequences are SGHVS and FQNEAQ. CDR3: CASSSRTGRNTEAFF. The DNA of the CDR3 is TGTGCCAGCAGCTCGCGGACAGGGAGGAACACTGAAGCTTTCTTT.

The chain recombines TRBV19 with TRBJ1-1; D is unclear. The V gene lost 3 bases and the J gene lost 4 bases, with 6 bases spanning the gap. This CDR3 comprises 12 residues. Germline V gene lookup returns CDR1 LNHDA and CDR2 SQIVND (reference sequence). This chain's CDR3 is CASSMRGTEAFF. CDR3 nucleotide sequence: TGTGCCAGTAGTATGAGAGGCACTGAAGCTTTCTTT.

As DNA, the CDR3 is TGTGCCAGCAGCCCAAAAGCGGGAGGGTCGTACAATGAGCAGTTCTTC. This encodes CASSPKAGGSYNEQFF. The V and J genes are TRBV13 and TRBJ2-1, with 10 bases lining up with TRBD2. Germline V gene data show CDR1 as PRHDT and CDR2 as FYEKMQ (reference sequence). The junction had 8 bases not matched to a gene; V was cut back by 5 bases and J by 4 bases. The CDR3 totals 16 residues.